This note documents a single T cell receptor beta chain sequence. Per the germline V gene, CDR1 is MNHEY and CDR2 is SMNVEV (reference sequence). CDR3 length: 15 amino acids. The germline V and J ends were trimmed by 4 bases and 6 bases, with 19 bases remaining between them. Bulk CD8+ and CD4+ cells came from magnetic negative isolation; CD8+ TEMRA by FACS. Random hexamers were used to reverse transcribe roughly 0.45 to 1 ug of RNA. TCRdb reanalysed the immunoSEQ multiplex PCR reads using MiXCR and keeps one entry per CDR3 protein. In the table there are some 200,000 distinct CDR3 sequences, around 95% of which are singletons. The sample comes from a study of CD8 T cells in Susac syndrome.

The source material was CD8+ T cells from PBMCs. This chain connects TRBV27 to TRBJ2-7; tentative D call: TRBD1 (6 bases). This clonotype was obtained from a human donor with Susac syndrome. Here the CDR3 reads CASSYGGQAVIEQYF. The CDR3 DNA sequence: TGTGCCAGCAGTTATGGGGGACAAGCGGTGATCGAGCAGTACTTC.